This entry describes one TCR beta chain. This entry is derived from a study of blood T cell repertoires in COVID-19. Overall study: Collection of acute and convalescent COVID-19 samples took place in the United States, Italy and Spain. PBMCs, B-cell-depleted T cells, or T cells were the source of the cDNA or gDNA that made up the material.

In the original workflow: Amplification with reference gene primers provided the estimates of nucleated cell counts. Sequenced by immunoSEQ multiplex PCR; TCRdb stores in-frame clones only, minus some. The V and J calls and clone size come from that table; D and trimming were worked out from the DNA. The table includes around 500,000 clones, roughly 85% detected once. Germline CDR1 and CDR2: LGHDT and YNNKEL (reference sequence). The CDR3 has 16 amino acids. V shed 5 bases and J 8 bases; nucleotides not matched to a gene: 15. The receptor was derived from a human donor in a cohort sampled during active COVID-19. V gene TRBV3-1 (or the pseudogene TRBV3-2) combines with J gene TRBJ1-2, with TRBD1 identical over 9 bases. Specimen: peripheral blood. The CDR3 DNA sequence: TGTGCCAGCAGCTTACGGGACAGGGCGCCCAGTTACGGCTACACCTTC. Its protein product is CASSLRDRAPSYGYTF.